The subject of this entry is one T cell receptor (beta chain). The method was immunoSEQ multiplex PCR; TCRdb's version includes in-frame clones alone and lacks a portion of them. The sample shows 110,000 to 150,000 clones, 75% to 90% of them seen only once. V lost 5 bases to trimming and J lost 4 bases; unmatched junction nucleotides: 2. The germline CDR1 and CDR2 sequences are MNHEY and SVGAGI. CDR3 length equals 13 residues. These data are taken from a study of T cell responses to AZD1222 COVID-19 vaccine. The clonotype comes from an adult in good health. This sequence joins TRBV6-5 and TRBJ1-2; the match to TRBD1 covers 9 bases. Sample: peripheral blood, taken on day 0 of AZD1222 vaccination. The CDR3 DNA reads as TGTGCCAGCAGTCCGACAGGGGGCTATGGCTACACCTTC. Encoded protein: CASSPTGGYGYTF.